The rows below give T cell receptor beta chains drawn from one sample of a study of blood T cell repertoires in COVID-19. Clones were read by immunoSEQ multiplex PCR, and TCRdb kept only the in-frame ones, dropping some. The sample contains about 72,000 clones, approximately 86% of which appear only once. Sample: peripheral blood. The receptor source for this set is a woman in her sixties with acute or convalescent COVID-19. Each CDR3 is given without its conserved first and last residue. A D gene is named only where the DNA matches it firmly. Clone size, where shown, is once, few, many, or a class for clones that have expanded.

J | size | V | D | CDR3
TRBJ1-1 | NA | TRBV18 | NA | ASSRQAETEAF
TRBJ1-2 | once | TRBV7-9 | TRBD1 | ASSFRQGDGYT
TRBJ2-1 | NA | TRBV7-9 | TRBD2 | ASSLSSGGANEQF
TRBJ1-1 | NA | TRBV19 | NA | ASGVRGPTEAF
TRBJ2-7 | NA | TRBV6-5 | NA | ASSFQGYEQY
TRBJ1-4 | NA | TRBV5-3 | TRBD1 | ARSLKPGQGANEKLF
TRBJ2-2 | NA | TRBV15 | NA | ATSRDPQSGELF
TRBJ2-3 | few | TRBV3-1/TRBV3-2 | TRBD2 | ASSLRLAGGVHTQY
TRBJ1-6 | NA | TRBV23-1 | NA | ASSQSSCGNSPLH
TRBJ2-7 | NA | TRBV5-4 | NA | ASSFIQGGSYEQY
TRBJ1-5 | NA | TRBV19 | NA | ASTVGGASNQPQH